These 20 T cell receptor beta chains share one sample of origin, sequenced in a study of blood T cell repertoires in COVID-19. Sequenced by immunoSEQ multiplex PCR; TCRdb stores in-frame clones only, minus some. The table includes 250,000 or so clones, around nine tenths detected once. The sample comprised peripheral blood. The receptors here all came from a woman aged 55 to 70 with COVID-19, enrolled during active disease.

The chain joins TRBV19 to TRBJ2-1; weak D call: TRBD1 (6 bases). This CDR3 has 17 amino acids. Germline V gene sequence: CDR1 LNHDA, CDR2 SQIVND (reference sequence). The V end lost 6 bases, the J end lost 0 bases, and 18 bases lay between the germline ends. CDR3 coding DNA: TGTGCCAGTAGGAAACAGGGCTTTAAAGACTCCTACAATGAGCAGTTCTTC. Translating gives CASRKQGFKDSYNEQFF. Combining the CDR3 with reference TRBV19 and TRBJ2-1 gives the whole variable domain DGGITQSPKYLFRKEGQNVTLSCEQNLNHDAMYWYRQDPGQGLRLIYYSQIVNDFQKGDIAEGYSVSREKKESFPLTVTSAQKNPTAFYLCASRKQGFKDSYNEQFFGPGTRLTVL.

The chain combines TRBV28 with TRBJ1-2, with D unclear. V lost 6 bases and J lost 8, with 22 bases in between. CDR1 is MDHEN, CDR2 SYDVKM, per germline. The CDR3 runs to 15 residues. CDR3 protein: CASRISMLGVAGYTF. CDR3 nucleotide sequence: TGTGCCAGCAGGATAAGTATGCTCGGGGTAGCCGGCTACACCTTC.

This clone has more than one count but fewer than ten. The chain has TRBV28 and TRBJ2-1; 7 positions match TRBD2. J gave up 10 bases and V 6 bases, and 12 bases lay outside the gene matches. This CDR3 contains 14 residues. Germline values: CDR1 MDHEN, CDR2 SYDVKM. The CDR3 loop is CASSYLSGVSEQFF. The CDR3 DNA is TGTGCCAGCAGCTACCTCAGCGGGGTCAGCGAGCAGTTCTTC.

The chain employs TRBV19 and TRBJ2-5; TRBD2 matches at 7 bases. Trimming removed 10 bases from V and 5 bases from J; junction bases left unmatched: 7. Germline CDR1 and CDR2: LNHDA and SQIVND (reference sequence). The CDR3 runs to 12 residues. The CDR3 loop reads CATKEGGETQYF. The CDR3 DNA follows: TGTGCCACCAAGGAGGGAGGGGAGACCCAGTACTTC.

The chain links TRBV10-3 to TRBJ2-6; TRBD2 is a possible D gene (6 bases). Germline V lookup: CDR1 ENHRY, CDR2 SYGVKD. The ends were cut back, 0 bases at V and 0 bases at J, with 6 bases in the middle. The CDR3 loop spans 16 amino acids. The CDR3 DNA follows: TGTGCCATCAGTGAGTCGGGGGGCTCTGGGGCCAACGTCCTGACTTTC. Protein sequence: CAISESGGSGANVLTF.

The chain couples TRBV25-1 to TRBJ2-2; 9 bases are shared with TRBD1. CDR1 is MGHDK and CDR2 is SYGVNS in the germline V gene. Trimming took 2 bases from V and 6 from J; bases not matched to a gene: 7. The CDR3 contains 16 residues. The CDR3 DNA is TGTGCCAGCAGTGAACGACAGGGGGTTTACGCCGGGGAGCTGTTTTTT. It is translated as CASSERQGVYAGELFF.

This chain joins TRBV7-8 and TRBJ1-4; the D gene is possibly TRBD1 (5 bases). The germline V and J ends were trimmed by 3 bases and 5 bases, with 7 bases remaining between them. Per the germline V gene, CDR1 is SGHVS and CDR2 is FQNEAQ. This CDR3 has 13 amino acids. CDR3 DNA: TGTGCCAGCAGCTTGCCAGGGAATGAAAAACTGTTTTTT. Encoded protein: CASSLPGNEKLFF.

The rearrangement links TRBV6-5 to TRBJ1-6; D unclear. This CDR3 contains 15 residues. V was clipped by 0 bases and J by 9 bases, with 12 bases between them. Germline loops: CDR1 MNHEY, CDR2 SVGAGI. CDR3 DNA sequence: TGTGCCAGCAGTTACTCGAGGGTCCTCGGTTCACCCCTCCACTTT. Translating gives CASSYSRVLGSPLHF.

The chain uses TRBV5-1 and TRBJ1-1; possibly TRBD1 for D (5 bases). Germline lookup yields CDR1 SGHRS and CDR2 YFSETQ. V was cut by 0 bases and J by 6 bases, with 15 bases left in between. The CDR3 extends over 15 amino acids. For the CDR3, the DNA is TGCGCCAGCAGCTTGGCTGGGGCCCCCATTTCTGAAGCTTTCTTT. It encodes CASSLAGAPISEAFF. The complete variable domain, with remaining parts taken from reference TRBV5-1 and TRBJ1-1, reads KAGVTQTPRYLIKTRGQQVTLSCSPISGHRSVSWYQQTPGQGLQFLFEYFSETQRNKGNFPGRFSGRQFSNSRSEMNVSTLELGDSALYLCASSLAGAPISEAFFGQGTRLTVV.

The genes are TRBV10-1 and TRBJ2-5, with 10 nucleotides matching TRBD2. V dropped 4 bases and J dropped 5; count of bases not matched to a gene: 7. The CDR3 consists of 15 residues. Germline lookup yields CDR1 WNHNN and CDR2 SYGVQD (reference sequence). The CDR3, as DNA: TGCGCCAGCAGTGTGTCTAGCGGGAGCCGGGAGACCCAGTACTTC. Translated, it gives CASSVSSGSRETQYF.

The genes are TRBV6-6 and TRBJ1-3, with 7 nucleotides matching TRBD1. J lost 0 bases, V lost 5 bases, and 4 bases had no gene match. From germline, CDR1 is MNHNY and CDR2 SVGAGI (reference sequence). The CDR3 length is 15 residues. For the CDR3, the DNA is TGTGCCAGCAGTCGGGACAGCCACTCTGGAAACACCATATATTTT. Amino acids: CASSRDSHSGNTIYF.

Regarding this clone: One end of the junction varies from germline; a read error may be responsible. The chain employs TRBV7-2 and TRBJ2-7; 9 bases fit TRBD1. This CDR3 comprises 15 residues. Germline loops: CDR1 SGHTA, CDR2 FQGNSA. The CDR3 DNA sequence: TGTGCCAGCAGCTTAGAGGGACAGGGCACGAGCCCTGACCACTTC. This codes for CASSLEGQGTSPDHF.

The gene calls are TRBV28 and TRBJ2-5; the match to TRBD2 covers 11 bases. V shed 6 bases and J 0 bases; nucleotides not matched to a gene: 12. The CDR3 covers 18 residues. Germline V gene lookup returns CDR1 MDHEN and CDR2 SYDVKM. The CDR3 nucleotides are TGTGCCAGCAGAGCTACGCTGCCGGGACTAGCGGACCAAGAGACCCAGTACTTC. Translated, it gives CASRATLPGLADQETQYF.

The genes are TRBV28 and TRBJ2-1; the match to TRBD1 covers 8 bases. Germline-derived CDR1 and CDR2 are MDHEN and SYDVKM. Germline trimming cut 5 bases from V and 6 bases from J; bases unmatched to any gene: 9. The CDR3 is 15 residues long. The CDR3 sequence: CASSPGTGGRNEQFF. CDR3 bases: TGTGCCAGCAGTCCGGGGACAGGCGGACGCAATGAGCAGTTCTTC.

The chain links TRBV11-1 to TRBJ2-1; D is possibly TRBD2 (5 bases). Germline assignment: CDR1 SGHAT and CDR2 FQDESV (reference sequence). With 1 base removed from V and 9 bases from J, the gap between germline ends came to 10 bases. The CDR3 is 13 amino acids. CDR3 DNA: TGTGCCAGCAGCTTAGTAGCGAGGGTTGAGCAGTTCTTC. It translates to CASSLVARVEQFF.

The V call is TRBV29-1, the J call TRBJ2-3; TRBD2 aligns across 12 bases. CDR1 is SQVTM and CDR2 is ANQGSEA in the germline V gene. V lost 2 bases and J lost 9; bases outside the gene matches: 9. CDR3 length equals 15 residues. CDR3 sequence (DNA): TGCAGCGTTGAACTCCCTAGCGGGAGGGCCGGGACGCAGTATTTT. Translation: CSVELPSGRAGTQYF.

The chain has TRBV28 and TRBJ2-7; 11 bases are a match to TRBD1. Germline V CDR1 and CDR2: MDHEN, SYDVKM. V dropped 3 bases and J dropped 1; count of bases not matched to a gene: 8. The CDR3 has 17 residues. The CDR3 sequence is CASSFSARDRGSYEQYF. For the CDR3, the DNA is TGTGCCAGCAGTTTTAGCGCCCGGGACAGGGGGTCCTACGAGCAGTACTTC. The entire variable domain, with the rest obtained from reference TRBV28 and TRBJ2-7, is as follows: DVKVTQSSRYLVKRTGEKVFLECVQDMDHENMFWYRQDPGLGLRLIYFSYDVKMKEKGDIPEGYSVSREKKERFSLILESASTNQTSMYLCASSFSARDRGSYEQYFGPGTRLTVT.

V and J are TRBV7-8 and TRBJ1-2; 7 nucleotides match TRBD1. The ends lost 5 bases at V and 8 bases at J; junction bases unmatched: 17. Germline lookup yields CDR1 SGHVS and CDR2 FQNEAQ. CDR3 length equals 16 residues. CDR3 sequence: CASSTTGTQGPVGYTF. The CDR3 DNA reads TGTGCCAGCAGCACCACGGGAACACAGGGGCCGGTCGGCTACACCTTC.

This clone was picked up a small number of times. The V gene is TRBV20-1, the J gene TRBJ2-7, with 11 bases that match TRBD2. This CDR3 is 16 amino acids long. V shed 3 bases, J shed 3 bases, and the junction held 10 bases outside the gene matches. Germline V gives CDR1 DFQATT, CDR2 SNEGSKA (reference sequence). The CDR3 DNA sequence: TGCAGTGCTAGTGGGGGGCTAGCGGGAGGACGCTACGAGCAGTACTTC. It is translated as CSASGGLAGGRYEQYF.

The J gene is TRBJ1-1, the V gene TRBV19; no definite D call. Trimming removed 7 bases at V and 4 bases at J, with 16 bases between. CDR3 size: 14 residues. Looked up from germline, CDR1 is LNHDA and CDR2 is SQIVND (reference sequence). The CDR3 nucleotides read TGTGCCAGTACCCCCCGGTGGGAGGGCACTGAAGCTTTCTTT. Protein sequence: CASTPRWEGTEAFF.